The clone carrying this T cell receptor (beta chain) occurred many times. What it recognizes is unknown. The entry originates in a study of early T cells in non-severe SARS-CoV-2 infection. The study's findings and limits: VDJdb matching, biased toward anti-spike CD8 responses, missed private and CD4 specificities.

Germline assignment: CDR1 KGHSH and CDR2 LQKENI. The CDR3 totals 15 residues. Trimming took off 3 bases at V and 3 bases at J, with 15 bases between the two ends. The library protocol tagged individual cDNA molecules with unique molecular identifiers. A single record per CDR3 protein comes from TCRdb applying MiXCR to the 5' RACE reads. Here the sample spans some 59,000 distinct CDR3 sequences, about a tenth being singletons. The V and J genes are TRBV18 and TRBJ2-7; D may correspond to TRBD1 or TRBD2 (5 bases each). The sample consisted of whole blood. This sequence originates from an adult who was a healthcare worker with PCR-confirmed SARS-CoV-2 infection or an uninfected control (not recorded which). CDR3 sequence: CASSPGTGGRYEQYF. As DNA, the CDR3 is TGTGCCAGCTCACCGGGGACGGGTGGTCGCTACGAGCAGTACTTC. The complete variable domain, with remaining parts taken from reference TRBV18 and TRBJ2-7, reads NAGVMQNPRHLVRRRGQEARLRCSPMKGHSHVYWYRQLPEEGLKFMVYLQKENIIDESGMPKERFSAEFPKEGPSILRIQQVVRGDSAAYFCASSPGTGGRYEQYFGPGTRLTVT.